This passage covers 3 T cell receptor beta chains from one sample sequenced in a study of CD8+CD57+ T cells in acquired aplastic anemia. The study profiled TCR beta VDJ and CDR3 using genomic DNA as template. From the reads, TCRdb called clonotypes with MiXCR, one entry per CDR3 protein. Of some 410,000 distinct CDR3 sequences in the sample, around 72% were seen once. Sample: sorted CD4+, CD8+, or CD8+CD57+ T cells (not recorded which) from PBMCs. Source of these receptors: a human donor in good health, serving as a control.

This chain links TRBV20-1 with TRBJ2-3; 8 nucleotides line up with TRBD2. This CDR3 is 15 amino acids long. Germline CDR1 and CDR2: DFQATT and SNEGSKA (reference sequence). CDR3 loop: CSVSLSGAPPDTQYF. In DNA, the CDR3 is TGCAGCGTCAGCCTTAGCGGGGCCCCCCCCGATACGCAGTATTTT.

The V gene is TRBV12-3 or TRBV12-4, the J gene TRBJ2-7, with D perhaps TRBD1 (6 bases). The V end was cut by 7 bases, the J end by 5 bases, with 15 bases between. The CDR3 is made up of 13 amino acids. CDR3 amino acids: CASKSHYRDEQYF. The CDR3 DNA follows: TGTGCCAGCAAATCACACTACAGGGACGAGCAGTACTTC.

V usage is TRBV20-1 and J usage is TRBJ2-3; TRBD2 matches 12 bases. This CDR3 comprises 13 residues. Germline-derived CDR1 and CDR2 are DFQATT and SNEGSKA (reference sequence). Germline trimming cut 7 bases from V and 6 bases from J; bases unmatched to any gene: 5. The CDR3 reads CSVLAGGRDTQYF. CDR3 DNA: TGCAGTGTCCTAGCGGGGGGGCGGGATACGCAGTATTTT.